This T cell receptor beta chain stems from a study of control samples from healthy donors and cancer patients. This clone was seen a handful of times. The assay was immunoSEQ multiplex PCR, and TCRdb's table has in-frame clones only and misses some. The profile shows tens of thousands of clones, around four fifths of them singletons. The TCR comes from a man aged 25-45 years in good health. The sequencing sample was made of blood.

This CDR3 is CASSPTGYGYTF. The CDR3 DNA reads as TGCGCCAGCAGCCCGACAGGATATGGCTACACCTTC. The rearrangement uses TRBV4-1 and TRBJ1-2, with a possible D match to TRBD1 (6 bases). Between the trimmed V and J ends, which lost 4 bases and 5 bases, there was a span of 8 bases. Germline values: CDR1 MGHRA, CDR2 YSYEKL. This CDR3 has 12 amino acids.